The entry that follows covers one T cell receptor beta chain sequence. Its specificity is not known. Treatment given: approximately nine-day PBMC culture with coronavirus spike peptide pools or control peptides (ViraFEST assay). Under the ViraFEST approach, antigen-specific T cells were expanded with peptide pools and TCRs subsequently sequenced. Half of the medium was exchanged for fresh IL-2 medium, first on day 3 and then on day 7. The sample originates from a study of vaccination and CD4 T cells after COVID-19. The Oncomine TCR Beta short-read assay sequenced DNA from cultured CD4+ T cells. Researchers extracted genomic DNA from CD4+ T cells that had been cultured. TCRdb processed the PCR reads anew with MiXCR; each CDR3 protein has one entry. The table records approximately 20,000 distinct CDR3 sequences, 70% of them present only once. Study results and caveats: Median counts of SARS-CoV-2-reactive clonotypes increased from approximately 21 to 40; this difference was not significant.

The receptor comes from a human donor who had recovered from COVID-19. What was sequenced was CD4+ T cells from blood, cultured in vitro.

CDR3 amino acids: CASSERQSFYEQYF. As DNA, the CDR3 is TGTGCCAGCAGCGAGAGACAGAGCTTTTACGAGCAGTACTTC. This chain uses TRBV6-1 with TRBJ2-7; D possibly corresponds to TRBD1 (5 bases). The V end lost 6 bases, the J end lost 4 bases, and 16 bases lay between the germline ends. Germline lookup yields CDR1 MNHNS and CDR2 SASEGT. The CDR3 extends over 14 amino acids.